This T cell receptor (beta chain) was recovered during a study of T cell responses to AZD1222 COVID-19 vaccine. Turning to the study itself: Pooling of second doses given at about 4 or about 12 weeks was done. Findings and limits, study-wide: The CD4 TCRs associated with vaccination extended across spike and predominated at 160-218 and 743-854.

Data came from immunoSEQ multiplex PCR; TCRdb stores just in-frame clones and leaves some out. The profile covers around 94,000 clones, with 85% to 90% appearing a single time and 3.7% taken by the ten largest. Comments on this clone: Its antigen is still unknown.

Per the germline V gene, CDR1 is MNHNY and CDR2 is SVGAGI (reference sequence). This CDR3 contains 13 residues. Between the trimmed V and J ends, which lost 11 bases and 0 bases, there was a span of 11 bases. This sequence originates from an adult in good health. The sequenced sample was peripheral blood, obtained on day 0 of AZD1222 vaccination. The V and J genes are TRBV6-6 and TRBJ1-3; no firm D call. The DNA of the CDR3 is TGTGCCCACGGGTGGGACTCTGGAAACACCATATATTTT. This codes for CAHGWDSGNTIYF.